The clone carrying this TCR beta chain occurred many times. Antigen specificity is unknown. The CDR3 runs 15 residues. Germline CDR1 reads SGHAT; CDR2 reads FQNNGV. The V and J ends lost 1 base and 1 base respectively, with 11 bases between them. A Clinical Activity Score of at least 3, a NOSPECS grade of at least 4 and a duration under 3 months were recorded in the ophthalmopathy patients. The diagnostic basis comprised clinical symptoms, serum thyroxine and TRAb, thyroid ultrasound and orbital computed tomography. The data were taken from a study of T cells in Graves' hyperthyroidism and ophthalmopathy. Points from the study as a whole: Researchers found most expanded thyroid clonotypes above 0.001 in blood as well. A model of 13 V-J features distinguished ophthalmopathy from stable hyperthyroidism.

The TCR beta CDR3 regions underwent amplification using RNA transcripts as the source. First-round RT-PCR of the TCR CDR3 relied on the HTBI primer set. TCRdb fed the multiplex PCR reads into MiXCR, producing one record per CDR3 protein. This table holds about 480,000 distinct CDR3 sequences, roughly 25% found once. Sequenced material: blood. J is TRBJ2-7 and V is TRBV11-2; D might be TRBD1 or TRBD2, each matching 5 bases. This TCR derives from a woman in her 30s with Graves' ophthalmopathy. In DNA form, the CDR3 reads TGTGCCAGCAGCTTAGTAATGGGACCTTCCTACGAGCAGTACTTC. It specifies CASSLVMGPSYEQYF.